The 5 T cell receptor beta chains reported below all come from one sample, sequenced in a study of blood T cell repertoires in COVID-19. The repertoire was sequenced with immunoSEQ multiplex PCR; TCRdb's copy has only in-frame clones and lacks some. The sample yields 300,000 to 450,000 clones, 88% seen once. The sample consisted of PBMCs or T cells enriched from blood (not recorded which). These receptors were taken from a woman aged 18-30 years who had recovered from COVID-19.

This chain connects TRBV27 to TRBJ2-7; maybe TRBD1 (6 bases). The V and J ends lost 4 bases and 5 bases respectively, with 15 bases between them. The germline V gene has CDR1 MNHEY and CDR2 SMNVEV (reference sequence). The CDR3 is 14 residues long. This CDR3 reads CASSSRPGAHEQYF. In nucleotides, the CDR3 is TGTGCCAGCAGTTCCCGCCCAGGGGCCCACGAGCAGTACTTC.

This sequence joins TRBV5-3 and TRBJ1-1; maybe TRBD1 (6 bases). TRBV5-3 is sorted into the ORF group, with uncertain function. CDR3 length: 15 amino acids. Deletions cut 4 bases from V and 1 base from J, with 14 bases between. The DNA of the CDR3 is TGTGCCAGAAGCGGACCGACAGGTGGGAACACTGAAGCTTTCTTT. Translating it yields CARSGPTGGNTEAFF.

In nucleotides, the CDR3 is TGCGCCAGCAGCTTCTCCGGGAACCCCCCAGATACGCAGTATTTT. Translation gives CASSFSGNPPDTQYF. This sequence joins TRBV5-1 and TRBJ2-3, with TRBD2 as a possible D gene (5 bases). Germline V gene sequence: CDR1 SGHRS, CDR2 YFSETQ. The CDR3 extends over 15 amino acids. Trimming removed 2 bases at V and 4 bases at J, with 14 bases between. The full variable domain, in which reference TRBV5-1 and TRBJ2-3 provide the parts outside the CDR3, is KAGVTQTPRYLIKTRGQQVTLSCSPISGHRSVSWYQQTPGQGLQFLFEYFSETQRNKGNFPGRFSGRQFSNSRSEMNVSTLELGDSALYLCASSFSGNPPDTQYFGPGTRLTVL.

The rearrangement uses TRBV7-2 and TRBJ1-1; D is possibly TRBD1 (5 bases). The germline V and J ends were trimmed by 1 base and 5 bases, with 14 bases remaining between them. This CDR3 spans 15 amino acids. Germline V gene sequence: CDR1 SGHTA, CDR2 FQGNSA. CDR3 coding DNA: TGTGCCAGCAGCTTAGGTGGAGGGGAAGGGACTGAAGCTTTCTTT. It encodes CASSLGGGEGTEAFF.

On this clone itself: The same CDR3 can be traced to other DNA sequences in this sample. The chain employs TRBV12-3 or TRBV12-4 and TRBJ1-2; unclear D gene. The CDR3 is 13 residues long. V was clipped by 1 base and J by 1 base, with 4 bases between them. As DNA, the CDR3 is TGTGCCAGCAGTTTAGGCGGTAACTATGGCTACACCTTC. The encoded protein is CASSLGGNYGYTF.